This TCR beta chain came from a study of PD-L1 blockade in urothelial cancer. Study at large: Males with urothelial cancer arising in the bladder constituted about nine tenths of the roughly 30 patients. Typically, measured as a median, blood samples had 140,000 or so T cells. Patients had undergone 0 to 3 prior chemotherapy regimens. The study's findings and limits: Prediction of better survival came from below-median pretreatment blood TCR clonality.

Time point here: peripheral blood 6 weeks after treatment start. CDR1 is LNHDA and CDR2 is SQIVND in the germline V gene (reference sequence). Trimming took 6 bases from V and 9 from J; bases not matched to a gene: 8. The CDR3 covers 14 residues. As to this clone: Antigen: not known.

Sequencing was performed with immunoSEQ multiplex PCR; in TCRdb, only in-frame clones are kept and a portion is missing. The table lists about 76,000 clones, approximately 90% of them singletons. The material sequenced was PBMCs, taken around atezolizumab (anti-PD-L1) treatment. This sequence was found in a woman aged 80 or over with urothelial cancer. V gene TRBV19 combines with J gene TRBJ2-1; 10 bases map to TRBD2. CDR3 nucleotide sequence: TGTGCCAGTAGGAGGCTAGCGGGAGTGGGTGAGCAGTTCTTC. As protein: CASRRLAGVGEQFF.